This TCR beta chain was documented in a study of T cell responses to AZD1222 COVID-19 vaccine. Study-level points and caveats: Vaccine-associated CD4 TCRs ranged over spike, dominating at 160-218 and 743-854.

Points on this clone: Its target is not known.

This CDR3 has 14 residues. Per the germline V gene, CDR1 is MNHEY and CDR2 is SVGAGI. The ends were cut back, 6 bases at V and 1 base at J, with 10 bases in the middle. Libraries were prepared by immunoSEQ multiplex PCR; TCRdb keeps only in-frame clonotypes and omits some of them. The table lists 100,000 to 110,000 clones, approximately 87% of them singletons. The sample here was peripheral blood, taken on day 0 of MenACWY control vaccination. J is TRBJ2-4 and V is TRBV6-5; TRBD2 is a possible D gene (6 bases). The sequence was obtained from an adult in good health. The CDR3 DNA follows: TGTGCCAGCAGGGGGGGTCTCGCCAAAAACATTCAGTACTTC. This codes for CASRGGLAKNIQYF.